This T cell receptor (beta chain) was obtained from a study of identical twins. This clonotype was counted only a few times. Its specificity is unknown. Trimming pared 1 base from V and 6 bases from J, leaving 10 bases between. CDR1 SNHLY and CDR2 FYNNEI come from the germline V gene. The CDR3 is 14 residues long. Unique molecular identifiers were present on the cDNA, and a universal primer site came from template switching. One entry per CDR3 protein, called by TCRdb with MiXCR from the 5' RACE reads. The sample lists just over 450,000 distinct CDR3 sequences; 14% were seen once. Study-level findings and limits: The study reached conclusions through statistical analysis that was cross-sectional, not following the same donors. A partial confounding effect on zero-insertion analyses could come from invariant MAIT and iNKT cells.

Another study also made use of these data, one on yellow fever vaccine responses in identical twins.

The chain couples TRBV2 to TRBJ2-1; the D gene is possibly TRBD1 (6 bases). Sequenced input: CD4+ T cells sorted from blood. This TCR was recovered from a young woman in good health. CDR3 amino acids: CASSEEAGANEQFF. In nucleotides, the CDR3 is TGTGCCAGCAGTGAAGAGGCAGGGGCCAATGAGCAGTTCTTC.